The 18 T cell receptor beta chains in this list originate from one sample, sequenced in a study of blood T cell repertoires in COVID-19. Here immunoSEQ multiplex PCR was the method, and the copy in TCRdb shows in-frame clones only, minus some. In the table there are under 150,000 clones, around 85% of which are singletons. Sequenced material: peripheral blood. These receptors originate from a human donor in a cohort sampled during active COVID-19.

The rearrangement joins TRBV7-8 to TRBJ2-1; 7 nucleotides agree with TRBD2. The CDR3 consists of 15 residues. CDR1 and CDR2 (germline): SGHVS, FQNEAQ. V was pared by 6 bases and J by 10 bases, with 15 bases of the junction left unmatched. CDR3 loop: CASRPNAPSGREQFF. The CDR3 DNA follows: TGTGCCAGCAGGCCAAACGCTCCTAGCGGTAGGGAGCAGTTCTTC.

V and J are TRBV6-2 or TRBV6-3 and TRBJ1-1, with D possibly being TRBD1 (5 bases). This CDR3 spans 14 amino acids. The germline gives CDR1 MNHEY, CDR2 SVGEGT. The V and J ends lost 4 bases and 0 bases respectively, with 9 bases between them. This CDR3 is CASSFDSLNTEAFF. The CDR3 DNA sequence: TGTGCCAGCAGTTTCGACAGCTTGAACACTGAAGCTTTCTTT.

This chain connects TRBV6-5 to TRBJ1-1; 7 bases fit TRBD1. Germline V gives CDR1 MNHEY, CDR2 SVGAGI. V was pared by 7 bases and J by 0 bases, with 8 bases of the junction left unmatched. This CDR3 contains 15 residues. The CDR3 region has the DNA TGTGCCAGCAAGGGACAGCAGTTACTGAACACTGAAGCTTTCTTT. It translates to CASKGQQLLNTEAFF.

In this sample, this clone turned up once. V gene TRBV5-1 combines with J gene TRBJ2-1, with 8 bases that match TRBD2. Germline V CDR1 and CDR2: SGHRS, YFSETQ. The CDR3 covers 16 residues. V gave up 2 bases and J gave up 8 bases; unmatched junction bases: 12. The CDR3 is CASSFSGGASRDEQFF. CDR3 DNA sequence: TGCGCCAGCAGCTTCTCCGGGGGGGCCAGTAGGGATGAGCAGTTCTTC.

This sequence joins TRBV7-8 and TRBJ2-1, with 7 bases aligning to TRBD2. With 5 bases clipped from V and 8 bases from J, the junction kept 6 bases outside the gene matches. The germline gives CDR1 SGHVS, CDR2 FQNEAQ. The CDR3 loop spans 13 amino acids. CDR3 region: CASSPLADDEQFF. CDR3 DNA sequence: TGTGCCAGCAGCCCCCTAGCGGACGATGAGCAGTTCTTC.

This clone has just a few counts. This rearrangement joins TRBV24-1 to TRBJ2-7, with a possible D match to TRBD1 (6 bases). The CDR3 is 15 amino acids. Germline assignment: CDR1 KGHDR and CDR2 SFDVKD. The V and J ends lost 7 bases and 2 bases respectively, with 17 bases between them. In DNA form, the CDR3 reads TGTGCCACCAGCCGGGACAACACCTTTCCCTACGAGCAGTACTTC. Its protein product is CATSRDNTFPYEQYF.

The gene calls are TRBV6-5 and TRBJ1-2; 8 bases are a match to TRBD1. V trimming: 6 bases; J trimming: 8 bases; junction bases outside the gene matches: 2. CDR3 length: 11 residues. CDR1 is MNHEY and CDR2 is SVGAGI in the germline V gene. The CDR3 bases are TGTGCCAGCAGCCAGGGGGCGGGCTACACCTTC. Translation gives CASSQGAGYTF.

This chain connects TRBV7-2 to TRBJ1-5; a possible D gene is TRBD1 (6 bases). V was cut by 5 bases and J by 1 base, with 9 bases left in between. The V gene's germline CDR1 is SGHTA and CDR2 FQGNSA. The CDR3 runs 14 residues. The CDR3 DNA sequence: TGTGCCAGCAGCCCAGACAGGAGCAATCAGCCCCAGCATTTT. Translation: CASSPDRSNQPQHF.

The chain couples TRBV6-1 to TRBJ1-2; possible D gene TRBD1, 5 bases. Germline V gives CDR1 MNHNS, CDR2 SASEGT. CDR3 size: 13 residues. The V end lost 5 bases, the J end lost 5 bases, and 12 bases lay between the germline ends. CDR3 sequence (DNA): TGTGCCAGCAGTACGCTGGGGCGGTATGGCTACACCTTC. Its protein is CASSTLGRYGYTF.

This rearrangement joins TRBV30 to TRBJ2-7; tentative D call: TRBD2 (6 bases). The CDR3 sequence is 13 residues long. Trimming removed 4 bases from V and 7 bases from J, with 17 bases in between. From germline, CDR1 is GTSNPN and CDR2 SVGIG (reference sequence). The CDR3 nucleotides read TGTGCCTGGACCGGCGGGGCAAGTCGGGAGCAGTACTTC. It specifies CAWTGGASREQYF.

CDR3 DNA sequence: TGTGCCAGCAGCCGGATAGCGGGGGGCAATGAGCAGTTCTTC. This encodes CASSRIAGGNEQFF. The V gene is TRBV11-1, the J gene TRBJ2-1; 10 nucleotides line up with TRBD2. Germline V gene lookup returns CDR1 SGHAT and CDR2 FQDESV (reference sequence). The CDR3 runs 14 residues. The J segment lost 6 bases and the V segment lost 5 bases, leaving 4 bases of the junction unmatched.

Regarding this clone: The junction and the germline gene differ at one end; a read error may be behind it. The identical CDR3 is also encoded by other nucleotide sequences in the sample. This rearrangement joins TRBV29-1 to TRBJ1-2; D is uncertain. CDR1 and CDR2 (germline): SQVTM, ANQGSEA. The CDR3 length is 13 residues. The CDR3 DNA reads as TGTAGCGTTGAAGATGGACGGGGCTATGGCTACACCTTC. This codes for CSVEDGRGYGYTF.

This chain uses TRBV6-6 with TRBJ2-7; TRBD1 matches at 10 bases. The germline gives CDR1 MNHNY, CDR2 SVGAGI (reference sequence). CDR3 length: 14 amino acids. The J segment lost 5 bases and the V segment lost 5 bases, leaving 6 bases of the junction unmatched. CDR3 nucleotide sequence: TGTGCCAGCAGTAACCGGGACAGGGGTCACGAGCAGTACTTC. Its translation: CASSNRDRGHEQYF.

The chain carries TRBV6-6 and TRBJ2-7; D possibly corresponds to TRBD1 (5 bases). Trimming took off 7 bases at V and 5 bases at J, with 15 bases between the two ends. The CDR3 is 13 amino acids. Germline V gives CDR1 MNHNY, CDR2 SVGAGI (reference sequence). Here the CDR3 DNA reads TGTGCCAGCATTAACGATCAGGGTAACGAGCAGTACTTC. Amino acid sequence: CASINDQGNEQYF.

The chain carries TRBV30 and TRBJ1-2; the D gene is possibly TRBD1 (5 bases). Trimming shortened V by 8 bases and J by 3 bases, and 25 bases separated the two germline ends. This CDR3 contains 16 residues. The germline CDR1 and CDR2 sequences are GTSNPN and SVGIG (reference sequence). This CDR3 reads CAIRPRLGDPDYGYTF. CDR3 in DNA: TGTGCCATCCGACCTCGCCTAGGGGATCCCGACTATGGCTACACCTTC.

The genes are TRBV7-7 and TRBJ1-5; D is perhaps TRBD1 (6 bases). The CDR3 is 14 amino acids. The V end lost 8 bases, the J end lost 3 bases, and 14 bases lay between the germline ends. Germline loops: CDR1 SSHAT, CDR2 FNYEAQ (reference sequence). This CDR3 is CASCVGDTNQPQHF. The CDR3 DNA follows: TGTGCCAGCTGCGTGGGGGACACCAATCAGCCCCAGCATTTT.

The CDR3 loop reads CASSALAGATSEQFF. CDR3 sequence (DNA): TGTGCCAGCAGCGCGCTAGCGGGGGCCACCAGTGAGCAGTTCTTC. V gene TRBV6-4 combines with J gene TRBJ2-1; TRBD2 agrees at 10 bases. With V trimmed by 6 bases and J by 9 bases, 11 bases remained unmatched. CDR3 length: 15 amino acids. From germline, CDR1 is MRHNA and CDR2 SNTAGT.

The V gene is TRBV3-1 (or the pseudogene TRBV3-2), the J gene TRBJ1-3; D not certain. The CDR3 loop spans 15 amino acids. Germline V CDR1 and CDR2: LGHDT, YNNKEL (reference sequence). The germline V and J ends were trimmed by 0 bases and 4 bases, with 10 bases remaining between them. The CDR3 sequence: CASSQDPGSGNTIYF. For the CDR3, the DNA is TGTGCCAGCAGCCAAGACCCGGGATCCGGAAACACCATATATTTT.